Described below is a single T cell receptor beta chain sequence and its context. No antigen is known for it. The CDR3 consists of 13 residues. Trimming took off 6 bases at V and 6 bases at J, with 12 bases between the two ends. Germline V CDR1 and CDR2: KGHSH, LQKENI. The data are from a study of identifying expanded T cells in peripheral blood. Study outcomes and limitations: Roughly 2-week clone count variance significantly increased as total template count grew. Technical replicates showed roughly 1.2 changed clones; about two weeks 15 to 20; four weeks 19.

TCRdb's table, derived via immunoSEQ multiplex PCR, lists solely in-frame clones and lacks some. The sample shows approximately 90,000 clones, 70% to 90% of them seen only once. Collection occurred without any documented infections or immune events in donors. This clonotype was sampled from a person aged 18 to 75 in good health. This chain joins TRBV18 and TRBJ1-5; maybe TRBD1 (5 bases). What was sequenced was blood. The CDR3 protein is CASSRQSLQPQHF. Written as DNA, the CDR3 is TGTGCCAGCTCGCGACAGTCGCTTCAGCCCCAGCATTTT.